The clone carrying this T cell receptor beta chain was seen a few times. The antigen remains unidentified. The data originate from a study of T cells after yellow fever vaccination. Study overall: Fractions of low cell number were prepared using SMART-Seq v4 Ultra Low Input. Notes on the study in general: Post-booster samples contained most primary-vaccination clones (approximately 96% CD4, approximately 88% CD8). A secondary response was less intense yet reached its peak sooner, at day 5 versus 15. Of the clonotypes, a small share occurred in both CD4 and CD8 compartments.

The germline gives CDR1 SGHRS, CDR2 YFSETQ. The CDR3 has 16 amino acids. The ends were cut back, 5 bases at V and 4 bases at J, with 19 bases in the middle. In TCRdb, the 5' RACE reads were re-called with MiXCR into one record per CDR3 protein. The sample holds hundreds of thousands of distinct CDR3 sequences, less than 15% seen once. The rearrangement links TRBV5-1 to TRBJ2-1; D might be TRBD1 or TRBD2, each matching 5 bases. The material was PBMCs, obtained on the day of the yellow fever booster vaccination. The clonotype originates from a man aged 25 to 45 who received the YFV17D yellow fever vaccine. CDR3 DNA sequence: TGCGCCAGCAGGTCTGATCCGGGGCTAGCATACAATGAGCAGTTCTTC. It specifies CASRSDPGLAYNEQFF.